This TCR beta chain came from a study of blood T cell repertoires in COVID-19. Study at large: COVID-19 samples, acute and convalescent, were from the United States, Italy and Spain. The analysed material was cDNA or gDNA that came from T cells, B-cell-depleted T cells, or PBMCs.

Original handling: Counts of nucleated cells, estimated from reference gene primer amplification, were obtained. Assay: immunoSEQ multiplex PCR; the TCRdb copy retains only in-frame clones and omits some. The DNA gave D and trimming, while V, J and clone size come from that table. This sample has hundreds of thousands of clones, with around 82% found just once. Germline V lookup: CDR1 SGHRS, CDR2 YFSETQ. The CDR3 spans 15 residues. The trim removed 4 bases at V and 1 base at J, leaving 4 bases unmatched. This chain connects TRBV5-1 to TRBJ2-3, with 9 bases that match TRBD2. The TCR sequence derives from a man older than 75 with acute or convalescent COVID-19. The sample comprised peripheral blood. CDR3 DNA: TGCGCCAGCAGCCGATTAGCGGGGGGCACAGATACGCAGTATTTT. This sequence encodes CASSRLAGGTDTQYF.